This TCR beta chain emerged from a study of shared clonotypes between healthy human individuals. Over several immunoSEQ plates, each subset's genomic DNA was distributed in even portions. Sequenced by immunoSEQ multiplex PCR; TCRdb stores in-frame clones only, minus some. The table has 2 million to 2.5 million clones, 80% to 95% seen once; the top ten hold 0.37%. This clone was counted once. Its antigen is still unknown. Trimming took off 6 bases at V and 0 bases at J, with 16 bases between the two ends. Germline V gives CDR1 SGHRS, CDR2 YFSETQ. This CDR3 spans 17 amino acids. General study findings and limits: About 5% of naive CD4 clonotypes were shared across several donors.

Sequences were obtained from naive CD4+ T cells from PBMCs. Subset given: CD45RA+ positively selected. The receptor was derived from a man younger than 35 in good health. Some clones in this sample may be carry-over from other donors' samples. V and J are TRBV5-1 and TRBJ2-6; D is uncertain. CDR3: CASTPPVVHSGANVLTF. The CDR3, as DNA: TGCGCCAGCACCCCTCCCGTGGTCCACTCTGGGGCCAACGTCCTGACTTTC. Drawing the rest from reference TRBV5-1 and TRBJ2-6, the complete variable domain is KAGVTQTPRYLIKTRGQQVTLSCSPISGHRSVSWYQQTPGQGLQFLFEYFSETQRNKGNFPGRFSGRQFSNSRSEMNVSTLELGDSALYLCASTPPVVHSGANVLTFGAGSRLTVL.